These 11 T cell receptor beta chains originate from one sample sequenced in a study of molecular identifiers for immune sequencing clone quantification. TCRdb independently ran MiXCR on the PCR reads; one entry per CDR3 protein. In the table there are about 630,000 distinct CDR3 sequences, roughly 25% of which are singletons. The sequencing input was naive CD8+ T cells from blood, with Jurkat cell RNA spiked in. Subset in this sample: FACS-sorted CD8+CD4-CCR7+CD45RA+ naive T cells. Receptors originate from a human donor in good health. Some libraries in this study had Jurkat cell RNA spiked in.

The sample holds a few counts of this clonotype. The chain carries TRBV9 and TRBJ2-4; 8 bases fit TRBD2. Trimming at V came to 4 bases and at J to 8 bases, leaving 8 bases not matched to a gene. CDR3 length equals 14 residues. From germline, CDR1 is SGDLS and CDR2 YYNGEE. This CDR3 reads CASSPGTRFDIQYF. The CDR3 DNA sequence: TGTGCCAGCAGCCCGGGGACTAGATTCGACATTCAGTACTTC.

This clonotype has at least ten counts. The rearrangement joins TRBV29-1 to TRBJ1-4, with D maybe TRBD1 (5 bases). The CDR3 length is 15 residues. Trimming removed 0 bases at V and 1 base at J, with 9 bases between. Germline-derived CDR1 and CDR2 are SQVTM and ANQGSEA. The CDR3 bases are TGCAGCGTTGAAGAATGGGGGGAAACTAATGAAAAACTGTTTTTT. Its translation is CSVEEWGETNEKLFF.

This clonotype appeared a few times. One junction end disagrees with the germline gene, perhaps due to a read error. The chain joins TRBV6-5 to TRBJ2-3; 16 bases line up with TRBD2. The CDR3 consists of 19 residues. CDR1 and CDR2 (germline): MNHEY, SVGAGI. The CDR3 DNA is TGTGCCAGCAGTTACGCGGGGACTAGCGGGGGGGAGAGCACAGATACGCGGTATTTT. Amino acid sequence: CASSYAGTSGGESTDTRYF.

There are many counts of this clonotype. V is TRBV5-1 and J is TRBJ2-7; 9 bases are shared with TRBD1. Germline V gene sequence: CDR1 SGHRS, CDR2 YFSETQ. V shed 0 bases and J 6 bases; nucleotides not matched to a gene: 7. CDR3 length: 15 residues. CDR3: CASSLDAGTGPEQYF. The CDR3 DNA reads TGCGCCAGCAGCTTGGACGCCGGGACAGGGCCCGAGCAGTACTTC.

The chain combines TRBV27 with TRBJ2-2; no clear D gene. V dropped 5 bases and J dropped 4 bases, with 8 bases sitting between them. The germline CDR1 and CDR2 sequences are MNHEY and SMNVEV (reference sequence). The CDR3 loop spans 13 amino acids. CDR3 region: CASSPASTGELFF. For the CDR3, the DNA is TGTGCCAGCAGTCCCGCGAGCACCGGGGAGCTGTTTTTT.

The rearrangement links TRBV27 to TRBJ1-2; 10 bases map to TRBD1. Germline V CDR1 and CDR2: MNHEY, SMNVEV (reference sequence). The V and J ends lost 8 bases and 4 bases, in that order; junction bases with no gene match: 7. The CDR3 contains 14 residues. CDR3 coding DNA: TGTGCCAGCGGTTCCCGGGACAGGGGCTATGGCTACACCTTC. This translates into CASGSRDRGYGYTF.

This clonotype was recorded at least ten times. The chain links TRBV6-1 to TRBJ2-7; 8 nucleotides align to TRBD1. Germline V gives CDR1 MNHNS, CDR2 SASEGT. The junction had 1 base not matched to a gene; V was cut back by 11 bases and J by 1 base. CDR3 length equals 11 residues. The DNA for the CDR3 is TGTGCCGGACAGGGTTCCTACGAGCAGTACTTC. This sequence encodes CAGQGSYEQYF.

Comment on this clonotype: A clone one base away is much larger, so this may be a read error. The rearrangement links TRBV19 to TRBJ2-7; D might be TRBD1 or TRBD2, each matching 5 bases. Trimming removed 3 bases at V and 6 bases at J, with 15 bases between. Germline assignment: CDR1 LNHDA and CDR2 SQIVND (reference sequence). The CDR3 consists of 14 residues. CDR3: CASSIRDPDCEQYF. For the CDR3, the DNA is TGTGCCAGTAGTATCCGGGACCCAGACTGCGAGCAGTACTTC. The complete variable domain, with remaining parts taken from reference TRBV19 and TRBJ2-7, reads DGGITQSPKYLFRKEGQNVTLSCEQNLNHDAMYWYRQDPGQGLRLIYYSQIVNDFQKGDIAEGYSVSREKKESFPLTVTSAQKNPTAFYLCASSIRDPDCEQYFGPGTRLTVT.

In this sample, this clonotype turned up many times. This chain uses TRBV28 with TRBJ2-7; 7 nucleotides agree with TRBD2. This CDR3 region has 14 residues. The trim removed 7 bases at V and 3 bases at J, leaving 9 bases unmatched. CDR1 and CDR2 from the germline V gene are MDHEN and SYDVKM. CDR3 region: CASNPREGSYEQYF. CDR3 bases: TGTGCCAGCAACCCAAGGGAGGGCAGCTACGAGCAGTACTTC. Variable domain in full (rest from reference TRBV28 and TRBJ2-7): DVKVTQSSRYLVKRTGEKVFLECVQDMDHENMFWYRQDPGLGLRLIYFSYDVKMKEKGDIPEGYSVSREKKERFSLILESASTNQTSMYLCASNPREGSYEQYFGPGTRLTVT.

The chain links TRBV11-2 to TRBJ2-2; TRBD2 matches at 10 bases. Trimming took 3 bases from V and 0 from J; bases not matched to a gene: 4. CDR1 and CDR2 from the germline V gene are SGHAT and FQNNGV. The CDR3 length is 17 residues. CDR3 nucleotides: TGTGCCAGCAGCTTCGGGACTAGCGCCCCGAACACCGGGGAGCTGTTTTTT. It specifies CASSFGTSAPNTGELFF.

V usage is TRBV7-9 and J usage is TRBJ1-5; 10 bases are shared with TRBD1. This CDR3 contains 17 residues. Germline V gene sequence: CDR1 SEHNR, CDR2 FQNEAQ (reference sequence). Trimming removed 4 bases from V and 6 bases from J; junction bases left unmatched: 12. DNA of the CDR3: TGTGCCAGCAGCTCGGCCGGGACAGGGGCATTGAGTCAGCCCCAGCATTTT. It yields the protein CASSSAGTGALSQPQHF.